One sample yielded the 8 T cell receptor beta chains listed below, sequenced in a study of identical twins. TCRdb re-called the 5' RACE reads through MiXCR, storing one row per CDR3 protein. The sample has about 450,000 distinct CDR3 sequences, about 18% seen once. Specimen: naive T cells sorted from blood. The receptors were sampled from a man between 50 and 59 years old in good health.

The CDR3 DNA reads as TGTGCCAGCAGCCTTGGGACAGGGGGCCCCCCAGATACGCAGTATTTT. Residues: CASSLGTGGPPDTQYF. The chain joins TRBV7-3 to TRBJ2-3, with 12 bases lining up with TRBD1. Trimming took 5 bases from V and 4 from J; bases not matched to a gene: 7. The CDR3 is made up of 16 amino acids. Germline V gene data show CDR1 as SGHTA and CDR2 as FQGTGA.

This clonotype was recorded a few times. The V gene is TRBV9, the J gene TRBJ2-1; D remains ambiguous. This CDR3 has 13 residues. Per the germline V gene, CDR1 is SGDLS and CDR2 is YYNGEE. Trimming removed 3 bases at V and 10 bases at J, with 14 bases between. CDR3: CASSGNSIAEQFF. The CDR3 nucleotides are TGTGCCAGCAGCGGCAATTCGATCGCAGAGCAGTTCTTC.

This CDR3 is CSAMGLAGVEQYF. The DNA of the CDR3 is TGCAGTGCCATGGGACTAGCGGGAGTAGAGCAGTATTTT. This chain joins TRBV20-1 and TRBJ2-3; 14 nucleotides line up with TRBD2. The CDR3 is 13 amino acids. Germline V CDR1 and CDR2: DFQATT, SNEGSKA (reference sequence). The V segment lost 6 bases and the J segment 11 bases; nucleotides outside the gene matches: 7.

This clonotype was detected only a few times. The chain recombines TRBV7-2 with TRBJ2-1; 10 bases agree with TRBD2. The germline V gene encodes CDR1 SGHTA and CDR2 FQGNSA. The J segment lost 4 bases and the V segment lost 5 bases, leaving 8 bases of the junction unmatched. CDR3 length: 16 amino acids. The CDR3 sequence: CASSKGVSGGYNEQFF. The CDR3 nucleotides read TGTGCCAGCAGCAAAGGGGTTAGCGGGGGGTACAATGAGCAGTTCTTC.

This clonotype was detected only a few times. The chain is built from TRBV6-1 and TRBJ2-1; TRBD2 matches at 13 bases. V shed 7 bases, J shed 6 bases, and the junction held 6 bases outside the gene matches. CDR3 length: 15 amino acids. Germline CDR1 and CDR2: MNHNS and SASEGT. CDR3 sequence reads: CASTSGLAGPNEQFF. CDR3 in DNA: TGTGCCAGCACCTCGGGACTAGCGGGGCCCAATGAGCAGTTCTTC.

This clonotype was observed a few times. V and J are TRBV27 and TRBJ2-7, with D possibly being TRBD1 or TRBD2 (5 bases each). Trimming left V 2 bases short and J 5 bases short, with 10 bases between. Germline lookup yields CDR1 MNHEY and CDR2 SMNVEV (reference sequence). The CDR3 spans 13 residues. CDR3 amino acids: CASSLSRGDEQYF. The CDR3 DNA is TGTGCCAGCAGTTTAAGCCGAGGGGACGAGCAGTACTTC.

This chain connects TRBV6-5 to TRBJ2-7; D unclear. V dropped 1 base and J dropped 2 bases, with 9 bases sitting between them. The CDR3 consists of 14 residues. Germline loops: CDR1 MNHEY, CDR2 SVGAGI. The CDR3 here is CASSYWDRTYEQYF. The CDR3 nucleotides read TGTGCCAGCAGTTACTGGGATCGTACCTACGAGCAGTACTTC.

The sample holds many counts of this clonotype. V usage is TRBV29-1 and J usage is TRBJ2-2; D ambiguous. The CDR3 loop spans 13 amino acids. Germline CDR1 and CDR2: SQVTM and ANQGSEA. The V end was cut by 4 bases, the J end by 0 bases, with 6 bases between. CDR3 bases: TGCAGCGTTGTTTCTGCGAACACCGGGGAGCTGTTTTTT. It yields the protein CSVVSANTGELFF.